A selection of T cell receptor beta chains follows, all from one sample in a study of blood T cell repertoires in COVID-19. Clones were read by immunoSEQ multiplex PCR, and TCRdb kept only the in-frame ones, dropping some. This table has just over 250,000 clones, around nine tenths appearing once. Sequencing was carried out using peripheral blood. The origin of the receptors is a man in his forties who had recovered from COVID-19. Each CDR3 is given without its conserved first and last residue.

v_call cdr3_aa
TRBV7-9 ASSLAQGRDSPLH
TRBV5-6 ASSPVGRVHEQY
TRBV5-4 ASSFRQANYGYT
TRBV19 ASSTRDTNNYNEQF
TRBV11-2 ASSGGNSFSTDTQY
TRBV7-2 ASSADTAVGSYEQY
TRBV9 ASSARDDRDRGSLGGYT
TRBV5-1 ASSSPEGLPYNEQF
TRBV5-4 ASSPGTREDEQY
TRBV5-4 ASSPTGGQGLGEQY
TRBV6-5 ASSTDRGRREKLF
TRBV4-3 ASSQDRTGKGNTIY
TRBV7-8 ASSLVLAGVDTQY
TRBV5-6 ASSSGYRGHENGYT
TRBV2 ASSPGQGNQPQH
TRBV19 ASSFSGASYEQY
TRBV13 ASTRNEGVNTDTQY
TRBV27 ASSQTSGSFLYNEQF
TRBV19 ASSRMGLAGGNEQF
TRBV6-5 AGGGRNEKLF
TRBV19 ASSSPGLGVYIQY
TRBV18 ASSPGQGALQPQH
TRBV6-5 ASSYGQSSYNSPLH
TRBV19 ASSDRLAGGVYNEQF
TRBV9 ASSVGRGSMDEQY
TRBV7-2 ASSLKTSGYNEQF
TRBV10-3 AIRGGDSYNEQF
TRBV12-5 ASGFRGFHEQF
TRBV2 ASRDRTSTNEKLF
TRBV6-5 ASKKESGGYEQY
TRBV5-4 ASSLGELNLAF
TRBV7-2 ASSPGGGGESNEQF
TRBV5-1 ASSSTTGSSGANVLT
TRBV30 AWSGTGMPPLH
TRBV19 ASSMVAGVYNEQF
TRBV5-6 ASNPGTTTDTQY
TRBV11-2 ASSRLASLSTDTQY
TRBV19 ASRGGLAEAF
TRBV5-4 ASSQPTTGGLGGYT
TRBV6-8 ASSVGPNTEAF
TRBV27 ASSLGQGPTDTQY
TRBV3-1/TRBV3-2 ASSQEAGGSYNEQF
TRBV4-3 ASSQGSGGNYEQY
TRBV4-3 ASSQGLVAGGPREQF
TRBV18 ASSPPRGAGNTGELF
TRBV2 ADAATFDSREQY
TRBV19 ASSRIERGLAGGRSKNIQY
TRBV5-3 ARSLYGGSTEAF
TRBV6-5 ASYAQGLGEKLF